The TCR beta chain under discussion was sequenced for a study of blood T cell repertoires in COVID-19. Study at large: The United States, Italy and Spain provided the acute and convalescent COVID-19 samples. The cDNA or gDNA used as material had been derived from T cells, B-cell-depleted T cells, or PBMCs.

The Seattle site enrolled patients during active infection and followed them longitudinally. Original processing methods: Amplification of reference gene primers was used by the study to estimate nucleated cell counts. Some clones are missing from TCRdb's copy, which holds only in-frame ones; the method was immunoSEQ multiplex PCR. The DNA was the basis for D and trimming; V, J and clone size are from that table. Of hundreds of thousands of clones detected, about nine tenths appear once; the ten largest clones hold 7% to 8%. The CDR3 loop spans 15 amino acids. Per germline, CDR1 MNHEY and CDR2 SMNVEV (reference sequence). V shed 4 bases, J shed 3 bases, and the junction held 8 bases outside the gene matches.

This TCR derives from a woman in her seventies with COVID-19, enrolled during active disease. The J gene is TRBJ1-1, the V gene TRBV27; 7 bases map to TRBD1. The sequenced sample was peripheral blood. The DNA of the CDR3 is TGTGCCAGCAGTTCCCAGGGGGTGGGGGACACTGAAGCTTTCTTT. Protein product: CASSSQGVGDTEAFF.